The 25 T cell receptor beta chains reported below all come from one sample, sequenced in a study of T cell clones after liver transplantation. Only in-frame clones appear in the TCRdb table, and some are missing; sequencing was by immunoSEQ multiplex PCR. The sample lists some 61,000 clones, 60% to 75% occurring once. The sequenced sample was CD4+ T cells from blood, obtained at the 22-month timepoint. Receptor source: a human patient who received a liver transplant. The T cells may partly be graft donor cells.

The chain has TRBV13 and TRBJ1-1; no firm D call. V gave up 3 bases and J gave up 6 bases, with 14 bases separating them. Germline V lookup: CDR1 PRHDT, CDR2 FYEKMQ (reference sequence). The CDR3 has 14 amino acids. The CDR3 is CASSFSRGSSEAFF. Written as DNA, the CDR3 is TGTGCCAGCAGCTTCAGCCGAGGGAGCTCTGAAGCTTTCTTT. Supplemented by reference TRBV13 and TRBJ1-1, the full variable domain reads AAGVIQSPRHLIKEKRETATLKCYPIPRHDTVYWYQQGPGQDPQFLISFYEKMQSDKGSIPDRFSAQQFSDYHSELNMSSLELGDSALYFCASSFSRGSSEAFFGQGTRLTVV.

This chain connects TRBV28 to TRBJ1-3; no firm D call. This CDR3 region has 12 residues. Germline V gene sequence: CDR1 MDHEN, CDR2 SYDVKM. The CDR3: CTSATSGNTIYF. In DNA form, the CDR3 reads TGTACCTCTGCGACCTCTGGAAACACCATATATTTT.

The V gene is TRBV28, the J gene TRBJ1-2; no definite D call. Trimming left V 7 bases short and J 4 bases short, with 10 bases between. The CDR3 loop spans 12 amino acids. The germline CDR1 and CDR2 sequences are MDHEN and SYDVKM. In DNA form, the CDR3 reads TGTGCCAGCAAAACGGAGACCTATGGCTACACCTTC. Translation gives CASKTETYGYTF.

V usage is TRBV6-6 and J usage is TRBJ2-1; D is possibly TRBD1 or TRBD2 (5 bases each). V shed 6 bases and J shed 10 bases, with 16 bases lying between them. Germline CDR1 MNHNY, CDR2 SVGAGI (reference sequence). This CDR3 has 13 residues. This chain's CDR3 is CASRDPGAGEQFF. CDR3 bases: TGTGCCAGCAGGGACCCCGGGGCCGGAGAGCAGTTCTTC.

The V and J genes are TRBV7-9 and TRBJ2-5; perhaps TRBD2 as D (5 bases). V was pared by 2 bases and J by 3 bases, with 10 bases between. Germline CDR1 SEHNR, CDR2 FQNEAQ (reference sequence). The CDR3 is made up of 14 amino acids. The CDR3 coding sequence is TGTGCCAGCAGCTTAATTTCGGGGAAAGAGACCCAGTACTTC. Amino acid sequence: CASSLISGKETQYF.

The chain joins TRBV5-6 to TRBJ1-1; D not resolved. The CDR3 consists of 14 residues. Germline V gives CDR1 SGHDT, CDR2 YYEEEE. V lost 3 bases, J lost 2 bases, and 11 bases lay in between. CDR3 nucleotide sequence: TGTGCCAGCAGCTCTCGAGGAGTTAACACTGAAGCTTTCTTT. This encodes CASSSRGVNTEAFF. The whole variable domain, remainder taken from reference TRBV5-6 and TRBJ1-1, is DAGVTQSPTHLIKTRGQQVTLRCSPKSGHDTVSWYQQALGQGPQFIFQYYEEEERQRGNFPDRFSGHQFPNYSSELNVNALLLGDSALYLCASSSRGVNTEAFFGQGTRLTVV.

The chain uses TRBV9 and TRBJ2-4; D not certain. The CDR3 runs 15 residues. Germline CDR1 reads SGDLS; CDR2 reads YYNGEE. Trimming shortened V by 4 bases and J by 0 bases, and 11 bases separated the two germline ends. CDR3 DNA sequence: TGTGCCAGCAGCCTCCTACAGATAGCCAAAAACATTCAGTACTTC. Its protein product is CASSLLQIAKNIQYF.

The CDR3 loop is CAGHRVGKSTEAFF. DNA of the CDR3: TGTGCCGGTCACAGGGTTGGGAAATCCACTGAAGCTTTCTTT. This chain links TRBV7-9 with TRBJ1-1, with TRBD1 as a possible D gene (6 bases). This CDR3 region has 14 residues. V gave up 11 bases and J gave up 4 bases, with 20 bases separating them. The V gene's germline CDR1 is SEHNR and CDR2 FQNEAQ (reference sequence).

CDR3 amino acids: CASSLMGARDTQYF. The CDR3 DNA follows: TGTGCCAGCAGCTTAATGGGGGCAAGGGATACGCAGTATTTT. This chain joins TRBV7-3 and TRBJ2-3, with D possibly being TRBD1 (6 bases). The length of the CDR3 is 14 residues. Germline-derived CDR1 and CDR2 are SGHTA and FQGTGA. V was clipped by 1 base and J by 6 bases, with 11 bases between them.

The chain recombines TRBV6-4 with TRBJ1-1; 8 nucleotides agree with TRBD1. Looked up from germline, CDR1 is MRHNA and CDR2 is SNTAGT. Trimming cost V 5 bases and J 1 base; bases outside gene matches: 6. The CDR3 length is 15 residues. This CDR3 is CASSRAGGANTEAFF. CDR3 DNA sequence: TGTGCCAGCAGTAGGGCAGGGGGCGCGAACACTGAAGCTTTCTTT.

The chain combines TRBV2 with TRBJ1-3; D is uncertain. The CDR3 extends over 14 amino acids. The germline gives CDR1 SNHLY, CDR2 FYNNEI. Trimming pared 1 base from V and 0 bases from J, leaving 4 bases between. As DNA, the CDR3 is TGTGCCAGCAGTGAAGGCTTCTCTGGAAACACCATATATTTT. Translating it yields CASSEGFSGNTIYF.

This clone has more than one count but fewer than ten. The rearrangement uses TRBV18 and TRBJ2-6; no clear D gene. The V gene's germline CDR1 is KGHSH and CDR2 LQKENI. Trimming left V 4 bases short and J 1 base short, with 11 bases between. This CDR3 region has 16 residues. The CDR3 loop is CASSREQQSGANVLTF. CDR3 nucleotide sequence: TGTGCCAGCTCACGGGAACAGCAATCTGGGGCCAACGTCCTGACTTTC.

The chain employs TRBV10-3 and TRBJ1-1; 9 nucleotides agree with TRBD1. Losses at the gene ends were 5 bases for V and 0 bases for J; bases not matched to a gene: 1. CDR1 is ENHRY and CDR2 is SYGVKD in the germline V gene. This CDR3 spans 14 amino acids. The CDR3 spells CAISTGGLNTEAFF. CDR3 nucleotide sequence: TGTGCCATCAGTACAGGGGGCTTGAACACTGAAGCTTTCTTT.

This chain connects TRBV27 to TRBJ1-5; a weak D match, TRBD1 (5 bases). V dropped 2 bases and J dropped 9 bases, with 20 bases sitting between them. The CDR3 is 16 amino acids. Germline-derived CDR1 and CDR2 are MNHEY and SMNVEV (reference sequence). The CDR3 coding sequence is TGTGCCAGCAGTTTAAGAGGGGACTTCGCCGCCCGGCCCCAGCATTTT. This sequence encodes CASSLRGDFAARPQHF.

The rearrangement joins TRBV11-3 to TRBJ2-7; D is possibly TRBD2 (6 bases). V gave up 1 base and J gave up 4 bases, with 11 bases separating them. The CDR3 extends over 14 amino acids. Germline lookup yields CDR1 SGHNT and CDR2 YENEEA. CDR3 bases: TGTGCCAGCAGCTTAGGGGGCGGAGGGTACGAGCAGTACTTC. It encodes CASSLGGGGYEQYF.

This sequence joins TRBV18 and TRBJ1-1, with TRBD1 matching over 7 bases. This CDR3 is 18 amino acids long. After removal of 2 bases from V and 1 base from J, the junction contained 13 bases not matched to a gene. CDR1 and CDR2 (germline): KGHSH, LQKENI. The CDR3, as DNA: TGTGCCAGCTCACCATATTCCGGGACAGCTATGAGGAACACTGAAGCTTTCTTT. Protein sequence: CASSPYSGTAMRNTEAFF.

This chain uses TRBV5-4 with TRBJ2-5, with D tentatively TRBD1 (6 bases). This CDR3 has 14 residues. V lost 3 bases to trimming and J lost 2 bases, with 11 bases between them. Per germline, CDR1 SGHNT and CDR2 YYREEE (reference sequence). DNA of the CDR3: TGTGCCAGCAGCTCTCAGGGGCGTCAAGAGACCCAGTACTTC. Translated, it gives CASSSQGRQETQYF.

The V gene is TRBV2, the J gene TRBJ2-2; 9 nucleotides align to TRBD2. This CDR3 region has 16 residues. Unmatched junction bases numbered 5, after V lost 2 bases and J lost 4 bases. Germline V gene data show CDR1 as SNHLY and CDR2 as FYNNEI. The CDR3 sequence is CASSEMAGGSTGELFF. CDR3 nucleotide sequence: TGTGCCAGCAGTGAAATGGCGGGGGGGAGCACCGGGGAGCTGTTTTTT.

The chain joins TRBV5-1 to TRBJ2-5, with D possibly matching TRBD1 (5 bases). V was cut by 3 bases and J by 1 base, with 7 bases left in between. Germline assignment: CDR1 SGHRS and CDR2 YFSETQ. The CDR3 sequence is 13 residues long. The CDR3 loop reads CASSSGFQETQYF. In DNA, the CDR3 is TGCGCCAGCAGCTCAGGGTTCCAAGAGACCCAGTACTTC.

J is TRBJ2-3 and V is TRBV12-5; possibly TRBD1 for D (6 bases). CDR1 is LGHNT and CDR2 is FRNRAP in the germline V gene. V gave up 3 bases and J gave up 6 bases, with 16 bases separating them. This CDR3 contains 15 residues. CDR3 coding DNA: TGTGCTAGTGGTTTAGGGGACACCAGTTCGGATACGCAGTATTTT. Residues: CASGLGDTSSDTQYF.

This clone was counted ten times or more. V gene TRBV2 combines with J gene TRBJ2-7, with D unresolved. CDR1 SNHLY and CDR2 FYNNEI come from the germline V gene. The CDR3 has 12 amino acids. Trimming stripped 5 bases from V and 6 bases from J, with 11 bases between. CDR3 sequence (DNA): TGTGCCAGCAGTTTCACAGAGACCGAGCAGTACTTC. Encoded protein: CASSFTETEQYF.

The V call is TRBV7-9, the J call TRBJ2-3; D not resolved. Germline lookup yields CDR1 SEHNR and CDR2 FQNEAQ (reference sequence). Trimming shortened V by 5 bases and J by 8 bases, and 5 bases separated the two germline ends. CDR3 length equals 10 residues. CDR3 amino acids: CASSTSTQYF. The DNA for the CDR3 is TGTGCCAGCAGCACGAGTACGCAGTATTTT.

This clone was seen once. The chain combines TRBV13 with TRBJ2-7; 9 nucleotides line up with TRBD1. Per the germline V gene, CDR1 is PRHDT and CDR2 is FYEKMQ (reference sequence). The CDR3 length is 14 residues. Trimming at V came to 3 bases and at J to 7 bases, leaving 7 bases not matched to a gene. Written as DNA, the CDR3 is TGTGCCAGCAGCTTGAGGGACAGGGTGAGGGAGCAGTACTTC. Protein sequence: CASSLRDRVREQYF. Full variable domain (rest looked up from reference TRBV13 and TRBJ2-7): AAGVIQSPRHLIKEKRETATLKCYPIPRHDTVYWYQQGPGQDPQFLISFYEKMQSDKGSIPDRFSAQQFSDYHSELNMSSLELGDSALYFCASSLRDRVREQYFGPGTRLTVT.

The CDR3 DNA sequence: TGTGCCAGCAGCTTACAGGACCTTGGTAATTCACCCCTCCACTTT. Protein: CASSLQDLGNSPLHF. V gene TRBV7-9 combines with J gene TRBJ1-6, with D unclear. In germline, CDR1 is SEHNR, CDR2 FQNEAQ (reference sequence). CDR3 size: 15 residues. V lost 2 bases to trimming and J lost 6 bases, with 11 bases between them.

V and J are TRBV27 and TRBJ2-7; D is undetermined. CDR1 and CDR2 from the germline V gene are MNHEY and SMNVEV (reference sequence). This CDR3 region has 15 residues. V was cut by 6 bases and J by 0 bases, with 15 bases left in between. CDR3 region: CASRSPKQSSYEQYF. CDR3 nucleotides: TGTGCCAGCAGGTCGCCTAAGCAAAGCTCCTACGAGCAGTACTTC.